A single sample is the source of the 20 T cell receptor beta chains below, sequenced in a study of T cells in Graves' hyperthyroidism and ophthalmopathy. TCR beta CDR3 regions were amplified from RNA. RT-PCR in the first round (using the HTBI primer set) targeted the TCR CDR3. Each CDR3 protein gets one entry after TCRdb re-called the multiplex PCR reads with MiXCR. The table includes approximately 360,000 distinct CDR3 sequences, around 25% detected once. The sequencing sample was made of blood. Receptors were obtained from a man aged 50-59 years with Graves' hyperthyroidism.

This chain connects TRBV7-2 to TRBJ2-1; TRBD2 might be the D (5 bases). This CDR3 contains 17 residues. CDR1 and CDR2 (germline): SGHTA, FQGNSA. Trimming removed 0 bases from V and 5 bases from J, with 17 bases in between. The CDR3 nucleotides read TGTGCCAGCAGCTTAGCCCGGACGGGCAGCGGTAACAATGAGCAGTTCTTC. Protein sequence: CASSLARTGSGNNEQFF.

Comments on this clonotype: This is likely a read error, given that the CDR3 carries no conserved phenylalanine or tryptophan at its end. The chain carries TRBV11-2 and TRBJ2-3; 13 bases agree with TRBD2. Trimming took 4 bases from V and 1 from J; bases not matched to a gene: 5. Germline V lookup: CDR1 SGHAT, CDR2 FQNNGV. This CDR3 is 17 amino acids long. This CDR3 reads CASSWSGLAGGTDTQYS. The CDR3 nucleotides are TGTGCCAGCAGCTGGAGTGGACTAGCGGGAGGCACAGATACGCAGTATTCT.

This clonotype was seen only a few times. The rearrangement joins TRBV24-1 to TRBJ2-6, with no clear D. Germline V gene data show CDR1 as KGHDR and CDR2 as SFDVKD. V was pared by 2 bases and J by 1 base, with 5 bases between. This CDR3 comprises 15 residues. The CDR3 nucleotides read TGTGCCACCAGTGATTCGGCTTCTGGGGCCAACGTCCTGACTTTC. It encodes CATSDSASGANVLTF.

This clonotype has a single count. The chain couples TRBV11-2 to TRBJ2-7; D unclear. CDR1 is SGHAT, CDR2 FQNNGV, per germline. CDR3 size: 15 residues. Trimming pared 2 bases from V and 1 base from J, leaving 12 bases between. CDR3 in amino acids: CASSLFSKSSYEQYF. CDR3 nucleotides: TGTGCCAGCAGCTTATTTAGTAAGAGTTCCTACGAGCAGTACTTC.

Concerning this clonotype: This clone may be a read error of a much larger clone one base away. The J gene is TRBJ1-1, the V gene TRBV28; D is uncertain. The V and J ends lost 5 bases and 9 bases respectively, with 16 bases between them. This CDR3 is built from 13 residues. The V gene's germline CDR1 is MDHEN and CDR2 SYDVKM. As DNA, the CDR3 is TGTGCCAGCAGTCGATACATTAAAACTAAAGCTTTCTTT. This encodes CASSRYIKTKAFF.

CDR3 in DNA: TGCAGCGTTGGAGGCACAGATACGCAGTATTTT. Amino acids: CSVGGTDTQYF. The rearrangement uses TRBV29-1 and TRBJ2-3; no definite D call. From germline, CDR1 is SQVTM and CDR2 ANQGSEA. There are 11 residues in the CDR3. Trimming removed 4 bases at V and 1 base at J, with 3 bases between.

This chain uses TRBV5-5 with TRBJ2-5, with TRBD1 matching over 7 bases. Per the germline V gene, CDR1 is SGHKS and CDR2 is YYEKEE (reference sequence). The CDR3 sequence is 14 residues long. The trim removed 2 bases at V and 5 bases at J, leaving 6 bases unmatched. This chain's CDR3 is CASSFLGGGETQYF. CDR3 DNA sequence: TGTGCCAGCAGCTTTTTAGGGGGCGGGGAGACCCAGTACTTC.

This CDR3 reads CASTKTSWTQYF. Written as DNA, the CDR3 is TGTGCCAGCACCAAGACTAGCTGGACCCAGTACTTC. V usage is TRBV28 and J usage is TRBJ2-5; 7 nucleotides align to TRBD2. J was trimmed by 7 bases and V by 7 bases; bases with no gene match: 6. Germline-derived CDR1 and CDR2 are MDHEN and SYDVKM. CDR3 length: 12 amino acids.

This clonotype was recorded at least ten times. The gene calls are TRBV7-2 and TRBJ2-7; 9 bases are a match to TRBD1. J gave up 6 bases and V 4 bases, and 13 bases lay outside the gene matches. Per germline, CDR1 SGHTA and CDR2 FQGNSA. This CDR3 region has 16 residues. CDR3 sequence reads: CASSSLGGQGLLEQYF. In DNA form, the CDR3 reads TGTGCCAGCAGCTCACTAGGAGGACAGGGGCTCCTCGAGCAGTACTTC.

Ten or more counts support this clonotype. The chain links TRBV11-2 to TRBJ2-1; the match to TRBD1 covers 8 bases. J lost 8 bases, V lost 5 bases, and 8 bases had no gene match. This CDR3 is built from 14 residues. Germline V gives CDR1 SGHAT, CDR2 FQNNGV. CDR3 sequence reads: CASSHGQGRDEQFF. As DNA, the CDR3 is TGTGCCAGCAGCCACGGACAGGGTAGGGATGAGCAGTTCTTC.

This clonotype has just a few counts. The CDR3 sequence: CASSSLPRSYGYTF. Written as DNA, the CDR3 is TGTGCCAGCAGTTCGCTCCCCAGAAGCTATGGCTACACCTTC. The V and J genes are TRBV12-3 or TRBV12-4 and TRBJ1-2; D ambiguous. V was clipped by 4 bases and J by 4 bases, with 13 bases between them. The CDR3 contains 14 residues.

The gene calls are TRBV20-1 and TRBJ2-7, with D uncertain. Germline V gene data show CDR1 as DFQATT and CDR2 as SNEGSKA (reference sequence). V was trimmed by 0 bases and J by 5 bases, leaving 17 bases between them. This CDR3 is 15 amino acids long. The CDR3 nucleotides are TGCAGTGCTAGAGATGGCTCTGGTAGTCCCCACGAGCAGTACTTC. Its translation is CSARDGSGSPHEQYF.

V gene TRBV5-1 combines with J gene TRBJ2-7; possibly TRBD1 for D (6 bases). Germline-derived CDR1 and CDR2 are SGHRS and YFSETQ. Trimming cost V 4 bases and J 4 bases, with 9 bases left between them. The CDR3 is made up of 12 amino acids. The CDR3 DNA reads TGCGCCAGCAGCGCGCAGGGGTACGAGCAGTACTTC. Protein: CASSAQGYEQYF. The full variable domain, its missing parts supplied by reference TRBV5-1 and TRBJ2-7, is KAGVTQTPRYLIKTRGQQVTLSCSPISGHRSVSWYQQTPGQGLQFLFEYFSETQRNKGNFPGRFSGRQFSNSRSEMNVSTLELGDSALYLCASSAQGYEQYFGPGTRLTVT.

This clonotype was found many times. The chain carries TRBV30 and TRBJ1-1; D unclear. Trimming removed 0 bases from V and 0 bases from J, with 8 bases in between. CDR3 length equals 14 residues. In germline, CDR1 is GTSNPN, CDR2 SVGIG (reference sequence). CDR3 sequence reads: CAWSVFPMNTEAFF. CDR3 DNA: TGTGCCTGGAGTGTCTTCCCCATGAACACTGAAGCTTTCTTT.

The rearrangement joins TRBV11-2 to TRBJ2-7; the D gene is possibly TRBD2 (6 bases). This CDR3 has 17 residues. CDR1 and CDR2 (germline): SGHAT, FQNNGV. V was shortened by 0 bases and J by 3 bases, with 18 bases between the two germline ends. CDR3 residues: CASSLDRGRSSGYEQYF. CDR3 in DNA: TGTGCCAGCAGCTTAGATCGGGGGAGGTCCTCCGGCTACGAGCAGTACTTC.

This clonotype has a count of ten or more. This chain uses TRBV28 with TRBJ2-3; D is possibly TRBD2 (7 bases). Trimming left V 2 bases short and J 2 bases short, with 11 bases between. The CDR3 is 15 amino acids. Germline CDR1 MDHEN, CDR2 SYDVKM. CDR3 DNA: TGTGCCAGCAGTTTACCGGGGGGCTACACAGATACGCAGTATTTT. Translated: CASSLPGGYTDTQYF.

J is TRBJ2-1 and V is TRBV7-2; possible D gene TRBD2, 5 bases. V lost 8 bases and J 3 bases, leaving 11 bases between the germline ends. CDR3 length: 13 residues. Germline V gives CDR1 SGHTA, CDR2 FQGNSA. CDR3 DNA sequence: TGTGCCAGCGGGGAGCTCTTCTACAATGAGCAGTTCTTC. Translation gives CASGELFYNEQFF. The full variable domain, rest sourced from reference TRBV7-2 and TRBJ2-1, is GAGVSQSPSNKVTEKGKDVELRCDPISGHTALYWYRQSLGQGLEFLIYFQGNSAPDKSGLPSDRFSAERTGGSVSTLTIQRTQQEDSAVYLCASGELFYNEQFFGPGTRLTVL.

J is TRBJ2-7 and V is TRBV5-6; 8 bases align to TRBD2. Germline CDR1 SGHDT, CDR2 YYEEEE. V shed 4 bases and J 3 bases; nucleotides not matched to a gene: 6. The CDR3 has 14 residues. Here the CDR3 reads CASSRGGKHYEQYF. CDR3 nucleotide sequence: TGTGCCAGCAGCCGGGGGGGGAAGCACTACGAGCAGTACTTC.

This clonotype appeared a few times. The genes are TRBV3-1 and TRBJ2-5, with 7 bases fitting TRBD1. In germline, CDR1 is LGHDT, CDR2 YNNKEL (reference sequence). V was pared by 8 bases and J by 5 bases, with 20 bases of the junction left unmatched. The CDR3 sequence is 17 residues long. CDR3 sequence (DNA): TGTGCCAGCCCCAATTATATGACAGGGATACGCGGGGAGACCCAGTACTTC. Encoded protein: CASPNYMTGIRGETQYF.

This clonotype was counted many times. This rearrangement joins TRBV24-1 to TRBJ1-1; TRBD1 is a possible D gene (5 bases). Trimming took off 7 bases at V and 0 bases at J, with 11 bases between the two ends. Germline CDR1 and CDR2: KGHDR and SFDVKD. The CDR3 has 14 residues. CDR3 DNA sequence: TGTGCCACCAGGGCCAACAGGATGAACACTGAAGCTTTCTTT. It is translated as CATRANRMNTEAFF.